This TCR beta chain was observed in a study of spatial heterogeneity in lung cancer. TCRdb re-derived calls from the 5' RACE reads in MiXCR, one entry per CDR3 protein. Of about 50,000 distinct CDR3 sequences listed, about 7.6% were seen once; the top ten hold about an eighth. Noted time point: sample taken at primary tumor resection. Unsorted whole RNA samples from tumor, nontumor lung or frozen PBMC were sequenced. This CDR3 spans 13 amino acids. V was clipped by 5 bases and J by 0 bases, with 7 bases between them. The germline V gene has CDR1 LNHDA and CDR2 SQIVND (reference sequence). Here the sequenced sample was PBMCs, taken at surgery. This clonotype was sampled from a female donor with early-stage non-small cell lung cancer. V usage is TRBV19 and J usage is TRBJ1-1; D not certain. CDR3 region: CASSRNLNTEAFF. The CDR3 region has the DNA TGTGCCAGTAGTCGCAATTTGAACACTGAAGCTTTCTTT.